This note documents a single T cell receptor beta chain sequence. The data are from a study of blood T cell repertoires in COVID-19. Germline lookup yields CDR1 SGHAT and CDR2 FQDESV (reference sequence). This CDR3 is 14 amino acids long. Trimming removed 3 bases from V and 5 bases from J, with 11 bases in between. Libraries were prepared by immunoSEQ multiplex PCR; TCRdb keeps only in-frame clonotypes and omits some of them. The sample lists about 280,000 clones; around 90% were seen once. Sequenced sample: peripheral blood. The sequence derives from a man in his fifties with acute or convalescent COVID-19. The V and J genes are TRBV11-1 and TRBJ1-3; D not resolved. The CDR3 here is CASSLGATRNTIYF. The CDR3 bases are TGTGCCAGCAGCTTGGGAGCTACTAGAAACACCATATATTTT.